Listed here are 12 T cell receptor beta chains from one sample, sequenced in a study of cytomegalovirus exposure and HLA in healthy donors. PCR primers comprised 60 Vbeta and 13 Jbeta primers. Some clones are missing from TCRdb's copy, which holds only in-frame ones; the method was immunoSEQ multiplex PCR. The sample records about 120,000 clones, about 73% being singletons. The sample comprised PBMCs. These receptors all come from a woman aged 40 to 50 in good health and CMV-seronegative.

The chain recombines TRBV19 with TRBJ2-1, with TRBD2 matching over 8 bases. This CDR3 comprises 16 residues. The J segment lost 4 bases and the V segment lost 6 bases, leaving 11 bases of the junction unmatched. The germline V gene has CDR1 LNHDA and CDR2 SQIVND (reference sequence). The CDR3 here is CASSSAPAGAYNEQFF. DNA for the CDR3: TGTGCCAGTAGCTCGGCCCCAGCGGGAGCTTACAATGAGCAGTTCTTC.

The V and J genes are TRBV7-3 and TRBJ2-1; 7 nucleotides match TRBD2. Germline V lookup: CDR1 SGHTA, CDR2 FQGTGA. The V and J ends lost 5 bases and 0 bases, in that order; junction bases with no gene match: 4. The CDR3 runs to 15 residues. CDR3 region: CASSPGGSSYNEQFF. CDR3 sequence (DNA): TGTGCCAGCAGCCCCGGCGGGAGCTCCTACAATGAGCAGTTCTTC.

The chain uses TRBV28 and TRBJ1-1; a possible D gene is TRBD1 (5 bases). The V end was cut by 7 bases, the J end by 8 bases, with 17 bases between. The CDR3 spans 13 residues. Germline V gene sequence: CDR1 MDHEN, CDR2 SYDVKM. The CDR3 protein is CASTSPLRQEAFF. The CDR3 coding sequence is TGTGCCAGCACTTCCCCCTTGAGACAGGAAGCTTTCTTT.

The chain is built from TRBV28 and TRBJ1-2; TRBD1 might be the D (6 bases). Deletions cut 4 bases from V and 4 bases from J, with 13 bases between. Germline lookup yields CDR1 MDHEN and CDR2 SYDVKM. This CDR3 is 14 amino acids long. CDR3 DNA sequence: TGTGCCAGCAGTTCGATTACAGGGTTCTATGGCTACACCTTC. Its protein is CASSSITGFYGYTF.

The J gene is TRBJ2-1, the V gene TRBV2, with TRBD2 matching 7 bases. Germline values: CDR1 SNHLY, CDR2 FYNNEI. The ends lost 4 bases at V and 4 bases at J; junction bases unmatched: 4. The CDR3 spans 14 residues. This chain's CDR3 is CASSAGRAYNEQFF. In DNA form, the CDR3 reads TGTGCCAGCAGTGCAGGGAGGGCTTACAATGAGCAGTTCTTC.

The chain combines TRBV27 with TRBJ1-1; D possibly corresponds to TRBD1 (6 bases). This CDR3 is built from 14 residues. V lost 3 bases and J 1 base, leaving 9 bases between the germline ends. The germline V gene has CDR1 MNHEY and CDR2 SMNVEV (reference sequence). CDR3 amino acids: CASSFLTGNTEAFF. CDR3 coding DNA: TGTGCCAGCAGTTTCCTGACAGGGAACACTGAAGCTTTCTTT.

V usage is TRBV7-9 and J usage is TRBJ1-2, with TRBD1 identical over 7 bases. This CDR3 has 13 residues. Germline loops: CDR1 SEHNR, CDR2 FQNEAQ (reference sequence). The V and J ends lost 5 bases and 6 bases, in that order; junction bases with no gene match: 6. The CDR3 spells CASSIDRVNGYTF. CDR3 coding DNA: TGTGCCAGCAGCATCGACAGGGTGAATGGCTACACCTTC. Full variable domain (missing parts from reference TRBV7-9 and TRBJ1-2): DTGVSQNPRHKITKRGQNVTFRCDPISEHNRLYWYRQTLGQGPEFLTYFQNEAQLEKSRLLSDRFSAERPKGSFSTLEIQRTEQGDSAMYLCASSIDRVNGYTFGSGTRLTVV.

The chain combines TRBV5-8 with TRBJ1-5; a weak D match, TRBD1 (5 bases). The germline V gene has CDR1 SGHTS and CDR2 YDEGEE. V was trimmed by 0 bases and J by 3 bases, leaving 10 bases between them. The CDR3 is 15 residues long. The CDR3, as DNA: TGTGCCAGCAGCTTGGCGACAGTATTCAATCAGCCCCAGCATTTT. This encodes CASSLATVFNQPQHF.

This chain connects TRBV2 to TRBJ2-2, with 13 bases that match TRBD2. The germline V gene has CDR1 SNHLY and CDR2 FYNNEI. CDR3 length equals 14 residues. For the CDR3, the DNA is TGTGCGACTAGCGGGAGGATAAACACCGGGGAGCTGTTTTTT. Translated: CATSGRINTGELFF.

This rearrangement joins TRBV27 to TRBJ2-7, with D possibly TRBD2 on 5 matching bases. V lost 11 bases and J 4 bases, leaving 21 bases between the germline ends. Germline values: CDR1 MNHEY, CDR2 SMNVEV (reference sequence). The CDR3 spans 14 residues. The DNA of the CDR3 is TGTGCCGGCGGATTGGTACTAGTGGGGTACGAGCAGTACTTC. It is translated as CAGGLVLVGYEQYF.

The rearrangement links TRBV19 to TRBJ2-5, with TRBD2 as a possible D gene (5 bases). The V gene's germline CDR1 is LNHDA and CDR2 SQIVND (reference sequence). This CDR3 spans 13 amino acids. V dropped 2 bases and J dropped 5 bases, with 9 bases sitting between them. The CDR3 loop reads CASSISRDETQYF. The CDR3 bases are TGTGCCAGTAGTATATCGAGGGATGAGACCCAGTACTTC.

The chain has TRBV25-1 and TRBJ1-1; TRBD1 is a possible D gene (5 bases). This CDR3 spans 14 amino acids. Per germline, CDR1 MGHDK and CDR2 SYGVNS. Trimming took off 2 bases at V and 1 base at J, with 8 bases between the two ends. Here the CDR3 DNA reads TGTGCCAGCAGTGAACCCGGGGGGAACACTGAAGCTTTCTTT. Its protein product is CASSEPGGNTEAFF. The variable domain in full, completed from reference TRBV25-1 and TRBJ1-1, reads EADIYQTPRYLVIGTGKKITLECSQTMGHDKMYWYQQDPGMELHLIHYSYGVNSTEKGDLSSESTVSRIRTEHFPLTLESARPSHTSQYLCASSEPGGNTEAFFGQGTRLTVV.